This T cell receptor (beta chain) was observed in a study of CD8 T cells in ankylosing spondylitis. Findings of the study overall: As reported, disease-linked clones showed significant enrichment in matched ankylosing spondylitis synovial fluid. Some motif variants had been reported before (in reactive arthritis synovial fluid and blood). Within ankylosing spondylitis blood, a TCR beta motif made up of under 10 highly homologous variants appeared to be characteristic.

As the method for making TCR beta libraries, quantitative 5'-RACE with molecular barcodes was used. Using its own MiXCR run on the 5' RACE reads, TCRdb lists one record per CDR3 protein. The data contain fewer than 550,000 distinct CDR3 sequences, less than 6% of them singletons. Germline CDR1 reads DFQATT; CDR2 reads SNEGSKA (reference sequence). The CDR3 spans 13 residues. The germline V and J ends were trimmed by 3 bases and 11 bases, with 14 bases remaining between them. This clonotype was seen at least ten times. As yet, its antigen is unknown. Sequencing was carried out using blood, either unsorted or a sorted T cell fraction (not recorded which). The chain uses TRBV20-1 and TRBJ1-6; tentative D call: TRBD1 (6 bases). The TCR originated in a male donor with ankylosing spondylitis. The CDR3 nucleotides read TGCAGTGCTAGTCTCTGGGGGCAGGCACCCCTCCACTTT. Its translation is CSASLWGQAPLHF.